This record concerns one T cell receptor (beta chain) sequence. A Clinical Activity Score of at least 3, a NOSPECS grade of at least 4 and a duration under 3 months were recorded in the ophthalmopathy patients. Uncontrolled infection, other autoimmune disease, pregnancy or lactation disqualified patients from enrolment. V lost 5 bases and J lost 0; bases outside the gene matches: 7. Germline V gene sequence: CDR1 SGHNT, CDR2 YENEEA. The CDR3 has 15 amino acids. This specimen comes from a study of T cells in Graves' hyperthyroidism and ophthalmopathy. TCR beta CDR3 sequences were amplified from RNA transcripts. A set of HTBI primers served as the primers for a first-round RT-PCR of the TCR CDR3. TCRdb fed the multiplex PCR reads into MiXCR, producing one record per CDR3 protein. This sample has hundreds of thousands of distinct CDR3 sequences, with around 15% found just once.

The chain joins TRBV11-3 to TRBJ2-7; 7 bases agree with TRBD1. This TCR was recovered from a woman aged 40 to 55 with Graves' ophthalmopathy. Source material: blood. The CDR3 region is CASSRNTGDSYEQYF. In DNA, the CDR3 is TGTGCCAGCAGCCGTAACACAGGGGACTCCTACGAGCAGTACTTC.